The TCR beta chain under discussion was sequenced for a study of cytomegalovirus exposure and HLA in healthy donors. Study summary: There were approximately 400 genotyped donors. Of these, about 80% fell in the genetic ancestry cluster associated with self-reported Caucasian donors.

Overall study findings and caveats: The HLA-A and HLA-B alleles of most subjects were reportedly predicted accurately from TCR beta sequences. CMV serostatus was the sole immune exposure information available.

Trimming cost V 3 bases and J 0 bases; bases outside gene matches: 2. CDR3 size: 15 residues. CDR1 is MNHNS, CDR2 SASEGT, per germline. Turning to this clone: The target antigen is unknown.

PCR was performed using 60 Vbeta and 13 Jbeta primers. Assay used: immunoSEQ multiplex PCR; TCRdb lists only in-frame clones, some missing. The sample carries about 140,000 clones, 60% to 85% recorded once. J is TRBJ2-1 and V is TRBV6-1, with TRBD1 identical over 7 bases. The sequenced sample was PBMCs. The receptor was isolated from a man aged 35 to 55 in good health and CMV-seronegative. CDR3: CASSDAGGSYNEQFF. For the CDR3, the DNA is TGTGCCAGCAGTGACGCAGGGGGCTCCTACAATGAGCAGTTCTTC.